This T cell receptor beta chain was identified during a study of T cell repertoires in ileal Crohn's disease. Comment on this clone: The antigen is not known.

V gave up 4 bases and J gave up 0 bases, with 4 bases separating them. Germline CDR1 is LNHDA and CDR2 is SQIVND (reference sequence). This CDR3 comprises 12 residues. Study-wide findings and caveats: Clonal expansions were more frequent in active smokers than non-smokers at surgery.

Clones were read by immunoSEQ multiplex PCR, and TCRdb kept only the in-frame ones, dropping some. The table has more than 800 clones, roughly four fifths seen once; the top ten hold around 14%. The receptor comes from an adult with Crohn's disease. The chain links TRBV19 to TRBJ2-7; D is unresolved. The source material was ileal tissue. CDR3 sequence reads: CASSSGSYEQYF. The CDR3 DNA is TGTGCCAGTAGTAGCGGCTCCTACGAGCAGTACTTC.